This entry lists 32 T cell receptor beta chains sequenced from one sample in a study of PD-1 blockade in classical Hodgkin lymphoma. Sequencing was performed with immunoSEQ multiplex PCR; in TCRdb, only in-frame clones are kept and a portion is missing. The data contain fewer than 40,000 clones, more than 85% of them singletons. Time point denoted: newly diagnosed, previously untreated cHL patient sample. Researchers report purifying CD4+ T cells from thawed PBMCs by magnetic negative selection. Sequences were obtained from CD4+ T cells from blood. These receptor sequences come from a human donor with classical Hodgkin lymphoma.

This chain uses TRBV29-1 with TRBJ2-1, with 8 bases that match TRBD2. The V and J ends lost 4 bases and 9 bases, in that order; junction bases with no gene match: 8. This CDR3 is 13 amino acids long. Germline V gene lookup returns CDR1 SQVTM and CDR2 ANQGSEA. The CDR3 DNA sequence: TGCAGCGTTGGCGGGACTAGTTTGGCTGAGCAGTTCTTC. Amino acid sequence: CSVGGTSLAEQFF.

This clone was seen only once. The CDR3 loop is CASSYSGTGSYEQYF. For the CDR3, the DNA is TGTGCCAGCAGTTATTCCGGGACAGGATCCTACGAGCAGTACTTC. The V gene is TRBV6-6, the J gene TRBJ2-7; 8 bases are a match to TRBD1. Germline V gives CDR1 MNHNY, CDR2 SVGAGI (reference sequence). V was pared by 3 bases and J by 1 base, with 5 bases of the junction left unmatched. This CDR3 has 15 residues.

The rearrangement links TRBV19 to TRBJ1-1, with D possibly matching TRBD1 (6 bases). Germline V gene data show CDR1 as LNHDA and CDR2 as SQIVND (reference sequence). V was trimmed by 5 bases and J by 5 bases, leaving 12 bases between them. The CDR3 is 13 residues long. The CDR3 bases are TGTGCCAGTAGTGAGATAGACAGGACTGAAGCTTTCTTT. Protein: CASSEIDRTEAFF.

The genes are TRBV21-1 and TRBJ1-1; the table's TRBD1 call for D was not verified on the DNA. TRBV21-1 represents a pseudogene. The CDR3 totals 15 residues. The CDR3 protein is CASSNPRQINTEAFF. In DNA form, the CDR3 reads TGTGCCAGCAGCAATCCCCGACAGATCAACACTGAAGCTTTCTTT.

V usage is TRBV29-1 and J usage is TRBJ1-2; D remains unclear. This CDR3 has 13 residues. V was clipped by 6 bases and J by 0 bases, with 11 bases between them. Germline V lookup: CDR1 SQVTM, CDR2 ANQGSEA. The CDR3 loop reads CSVPSLTNYGYTF. In nucleotides, the CDR3 is TGCAGCGTCCCTTCACTAACTAACTATGGCTACACCTTC.

The V gene is TRBV5-4, the J gene TRBJ1-2, with D unresolved. V lost 0 bases, J lost 1 base, and 10 bases lay in between. CDR1 is SGHNT and CDR2 is YYREEE in the germline V gene (reference sequence). The CDR3 runs 15 residues. DNA for the CDR3: TGTGCCAGCAGCTTGGATCCCGGGTATAACTATGGCTACACCTTC. Protein: CASSLDPGYNYGYTF.

This CDR3 reads CASSQGGSNTEAFF. DNA for the CDR3: TGTGCCAGCAGCCAAGGGGGGAGTAACACTGAAGCTTTCTTT. The chain is built from TRBV4-2 and TRBJ1-1; possibly TRBD1 for D (5 bases). CDR3 size: 14 residues. Trimming stripped 1 base from V and 2 bases from J, with 8 bases between. CDR1 is LGHNA, CDR2 YNFKEQ, per germline.

V is TRBV30 and J is TRBJ2-1; TRBD2 agrees at 7 bases. The CDR3 is 15 residues long. Per germline, CDR1 GTSNPN and CDR2 SVGIG (reference sequence). Losses at the gene ends were 3 bases for V and 4 bases for J; bases not matched to a gene: 9. The CDR3 sequence is CAWRINGGLYNEQFF. CDR3 coding DNA: TGTGCCTGGAGGATTAACGGGGGGTTATACAATGAGCAGTTCTTC.

This chain joins TRBV6-6 and TRBJ2-5; maybe TRBD1 (7 bases). The CDR3 has 15 residues. The germline CDR1 and CDR2 sequences are MNHNY and SVGAGI (reference sequence). The V gene lost 8 bases and the J gene lost 0 bases, with 16 bases spanning the gap. The CDR3 here is CASRRGQNYQETQYF. As DNA, the CDR3 is TGTGCCAGCCGGAGGGGGCAGAATTACCAAGAGACCCAGTACTTC.

The chain joins TRBV30 to TRBJ2-7, with 11 nucleotides matching TRBD1. In germline, CDR1 is GTSNPN, CDR2 SVGIG (reference sequence). The CDR3 totals 15 residues. Trimming cost V 3 bases and J 2 bases; bases outside gene matches: 6. DNA of the CDR3: TGTGCCTGGAGCCAAGGGACAGGGGGGACCTACGAGCAGTACTTC. This encodes CAWSQGTGGTYEQYF.

The gene calls are TRBV11-2 and TRBJ2-1, with 8 bases that match TRBD1. This CDR3 is 15 amino acids long. V dropped 2 bases and J dropped 4; count of bases not matched to a gene: 4. The germline V gene encodes CDR1 SGHAT and CDR2 FQNNGV. This CDR3 reads CASSLWTGPYNEQFF. The DNA of the CDR3 is TGTGCCAGCAGCTTATGGACAGGGCCATACAATGAGCAGTTCTTC.

In DNA form, the CDR3 reads TGTGCCAGCAGCTCTATCGTGCGAGGGGGCACCTATGGCTACACCTTC. As protein: CASSSIVRGGTYGYTF. The rearrangement links TRBV5-6 to TRBJ1-2, with 7 bases fitting TRBD1. V gave up 3 bases and J gave up 4 bases; unmatched junction bases: 12. The CDR3 sequence is 16 residues long. Germline assignment: CDR1 SGHDT and CDR2 YYEEEE.

The chain uses TRBV2 and TRBJ2-7; either TRBD1 or TRBD2 may fit D (5 bases each). Looked up from germline, CDR1 is SNHLY and CDR2 is FYNNEI. The length of the CDR3 is 12 residues. The ends were cut back, 4 bases at V and 3 bases at J, with 7 bases in the middle. This CDR3 reads CASSGDRYEQYF. The CDR3, as DNA: TGTGCCAGCAGTGGGGACCGCTACGAGCAGTACTTC.

This clone was seen just once. The genes are TRBV2 and TRBJ1-1; 11 nucleotides agree with TRBD1. V was pared by 2 bases and J by 6 bases, with 8 bases of the junction left unmatched. Per the germline V gene, CDR1 is SNHLY and CDR2 is FYNNEI. The CDR3 extends over 16 amino acids. CDR3 DNA sequence: TGTGCCAGCAGTGAATGGGGACAGGGGGTTGCTTCTGAAGCTTTCTTT. It translates to CASSEWGQGVASEAFF.

The chain uses TRBV7-8 and TRBJ2-1, with D perhaps matching TRBD1 (6 bases). The germline V gene encodes CDR1 SGHVS and CDR2 FQNEAQ. V lost 5 bases to trimming and J lost 9 bases, with 11 bases between them. This CDR3 has 12 amino acids. CDR3 DNA: TGTGCCAGCAGCCTCAGGGGTGGTGAGCAGTTCTTC. Protein product: CASSLRGGEQFF.

The V gene is TRBV5-4, the J gene TRBJ1-1, with D unclear. The CDR3 covers 12 residues. The V and J ends lost 1 base and 12 bases respectively, with 13 bases between them. CDR1 is SGHNT, CDR2 YYREEE, per germline (reference sequence). The CDR3 is CASSLREVETFF. The DNA for the CDR3 is TGTGCCAGCAGCTTGCGGGAGGTGGAGACTTTCTTT.

The J gene is TRBJ2-6, the V gene TRBV5-1; TRBD1 might be the D (5 bases). The CDR3 is 16 amino acids. Germline V gene data show CDR1 as SGHRS and CDR2 as YFSETQ. V was trimmed by 1 base and J by 4 bases, leaving 12 bases between them. CDR3 nucleotide sequence: TGCGCCAGCAGCTTGCAAGGGGTATCGGGGGCCAACGTCCTGACTTTC. Translated, it gives CASSLQGVSGANVLTF.

CDR3 residues: CASRGNVRQGEFF. The CDR3 nucleotides read TGTGCCAGCAGGGGAAACGTCAGACAGGGGGAGTTCTTC. V gene TRBV28 combines with J gene TRBJ2-1; 9 bases line up with TRBD1. Germline trimming cut 6 bases from V and 14 bases from J; bases unmatched to any gene: 11. This CDR3 is built from 13 residues. Germline lookup yields CDR1 MDHEN and CDR2 SYDVKM.

V and J are TRBV28 and TRBJ1-4; perhaps TRBD1 as D (5 bases). The CDR3 loop spans 12 amino acids. With 5 bases removed from V and 8 bases from J, the gap between germline ends came to 9 bases. The germline V gene encodes CDR1 MDHEN and CDR2 SYDVKM. This chain's CDR3 is CASSGTKEKLFF. The CDR3 DNA follows: TGTGCCAGCAGTGGGACCAAGGAAAAACTGTTTTTT.

The V call is TRBV5-6, the J call TRBJ2-1, with D unresolved. The V gene lost 0 bases and the J gene lost 14 bases, with 12 bases spanning the gap. The V gene's germline CDR1 is SGHDT and CDR2 YYEEEE. The CDR3 spans 12 residues. DNA for the CDR3: TGTGCCAGCAGCTTGGGGGTACCACCCGAGTTCTTC. It encodes CASSLGVPPEFF. Complete variable domain (other parts from reference TRBV5-6 and TRBJ2-1): DAGVTQSPTHLIKTRGQQVTLRCSPKSGHDTVSWYQQALGQGPQFIFQYYEEEERQRGNFPDRFSGHQFPNYSSELNVNALLLGDSALYLCASSLGVPPEFFGPGTRLTVL.

J is TRBJ2-3 and V is TRBV29-1, with D perhaps TRBD1 (6 bases). Germline V lookup: CDR1 SQVTM, CDR2 ANQGSEA. The V and J ends lost 7 bases and 0 bases respectively, with 11 bases between them. This CDR3 comprises 13 residues. The CDR3 DNA reads as TGCAGCGCCAGGCAGGGGAGCACAGATACGCAGTATTTT. This encodes CSARQGSTDTQYF.

V usage is TRBV6-6 and J usage is TRBJ2-5; D tentatively fits TRBD1 or TRBD2 (5 bases each). Trimming shortened V by 7 bases and J by 4 bases, and 13 bases separated the two germline ends. Germline V gene sequence: CDR1 MNHNY, CDR2 SVGAGI (reference sequence). The CDR3 is made up of 13 amino acids. The CDR3 DNA reads as TGTGCCAGCACCCGAGCAGGGACAGAGACCCAGTACTTC. Encoded protein: CASTRAGTETQYF.

This clone turned up a few times. The V call is TRBV30, the J call TRBJ1-1; D is ambiguous. This CDR3 contains 13 residues. Germline CDR1 is GTSNPN and CDR2 is SVGIG (reference sequence). Between the trimmed V and J ends, which lost 3 bases and 4 bases, there was a span of 12 bases. The CDR3 sequence: CAWRVTRGTEAFF. Here the CDR3 DNA reads TGTGCCTGGAGGGTAACGCGAGGCACTGAAGCTTTCTTT.

The chain joins TRBV2 to TRBJ2-1; 10 nucleotides agree with TRBD2. The CDR3 extends over 15 amino acids. Germline V lookup: CDR1 SNHLY, CDR2 FYNNEI. V dropped 4 bases and J dropped 4; count of bases not matched to a gene: 4. Here the CDR3 DNA reads TGTGCCAGCAGTGCCGGACTAGCGGAGTACAATGAGCAGTTCTTC. Protein product: CASSAGLAEYNEQFF.

The chain employs TRBV15 and TRBJ2-4, with TRBD1 as a possible D gene (6 bases). CDR1 is LNHNV and CDR2 is YYDKDF in the germline V gene (reference sequence). The CDR3 runs to 18 residues. V was shortened by 0 bases and J by 0 bases, with 15 bases between the two germline ends. The CDR3 reads CATSRDRGPNLAKNIQYF. The CDR3 bases are TGTGCCACCAGCAGAGACAGGGGTCCAAACCTAGCCAAAAACATTCAGTACTTC.

The chain joins TRBV21-1 to TRBJ1-2. TRBV21-1 is a recognized pseudogene. This CDR3 region has 15 residues. The CDR3 sequence is CASSRSDYDYFGYTF. The CDR3 DNA follows: TGTGCCAGCAGCCGGTCAGACTACGATTATTTCGGCTACACCTTC.

V gene TRBV5-1 combines with J gene TRBJ2-5, with 7 nucleotides matching TRBD1. Trimming removed 4 bases from V and 4 bases from J; junction bases left unmatched: 7. CDR3 size: 14 residues. Per the germline V gene, CDR1 is SGHRS and CDR2 is YFSETQ. CDR3 DNA sequence: TGCGCCAGCAGCGCCACAGGGGCCGGAGAGACCCAGTACTTC. It is translated as CASSATGAGETQYF.

The gene calls are TRBV21-1 and TRBJ2-4. TRBV21-1 is deemed a pseudogene. The CDR3 consists of 15 residues. CDR3 amino acids: CASSKGRLAKNIQYF. As DNA, the CDR3 is TGTGCCAGCAGCAAAGGCCGGCTAGCCAAAAACATTCAGTACTTC.

This chain uses TRBV6-6 with TRBJ2-7; 8 bases agree with TRBD2. Germline assignment: CDR1 MNHNY and CDR2 SVGAGI (reference sequence). The CDR3 consists of 15 residues. The V gene end was trimmed by 2 bases and the J gene end by 2 bases; junction bases not matched to a gene: 5. The CDR3 DNA follows: TGTGCCAGCAGTTACGCGACGGGAGGGCCCTACGAGCAGTACTTC. Translating gives CASSYATGGPYEQYF.

In its sample, this clone was seen once. The rearrangement uses TRBV9 and TRBJ2-7; 8 bases line up with TRBD2. The CDR3 has 14 residues. Germline V gene sequence: CDR1 SGDLS, CDR2 YYNGEE. Trimming took 0 bases from V and 6 from J; bases not matched to a gene: 5. The CDR3 DNA reads as TGTGCCAGCAGCGTAGCACCGGGAGGGGGCGAGCAGTACTTC. Translated, it gives CASSVAPGGGEQYF.

The chain is built from TRBV5-1 and TRBJ2-2; TRBD2 agrees at 11 bases. V lost 5 bases and J lost 7; bases outside the gene matches: 7. The CDR3 extends over 15 amino acids. Germline loops: CDR1 SGHRS, CDR2 YFSETQ. This chain's CDR3 is CASRLLAGGLGELFF. The CDR3 bases are TGCGCCAGCAGGCTGCTAGCGGGAGGTCTCGGGGAGCTGTTTTTT.

J is TRBJ2-3 and V is TRBV19, with D tentatively TRBD1 or TRBD2 (5 bases each). The V end lost 5 bases, the J end lost 2 bases, and 17 bases lay between the germline ends. In germline, CDR1 is LNHDA, CDR2 SQIVND (reference sequence). The CDR3 has 16 residues. CDR3 sequence (DNA): TGTGCCAGTAGTTCGGGGCAAACGCTTGTCACAGATACGCAGTATTTT. Its protein is CASSSGQTLVTDTQYF.